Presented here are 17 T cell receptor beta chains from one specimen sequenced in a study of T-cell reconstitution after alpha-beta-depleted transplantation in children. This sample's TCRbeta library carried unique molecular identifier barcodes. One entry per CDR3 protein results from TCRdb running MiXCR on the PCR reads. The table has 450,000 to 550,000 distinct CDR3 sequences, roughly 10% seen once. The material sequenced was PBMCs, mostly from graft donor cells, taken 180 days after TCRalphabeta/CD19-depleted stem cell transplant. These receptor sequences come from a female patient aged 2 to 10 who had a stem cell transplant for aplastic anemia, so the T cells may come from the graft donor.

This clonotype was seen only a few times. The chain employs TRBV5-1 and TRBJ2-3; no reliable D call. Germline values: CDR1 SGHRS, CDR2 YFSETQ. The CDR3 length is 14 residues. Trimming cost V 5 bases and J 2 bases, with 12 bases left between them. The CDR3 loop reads CASSSPQPTDTQYF. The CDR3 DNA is TGCGCCAGCAGTTCCCCTCAACCCACAGATACGCAGTATTTT.

The CDR3 reads CASSERQGPNTEAFF. The CDR3, as DNA: TGTGCCAGCAGCGAACGACAGGGCCCGAACACTGAAGCTTTCTTT. This chain joins TRBV9 and TRBJ1-1; 7 bases align to TRBD1. V was pared by 3 bases and J by 1 base, with 6 bases of the junction left unmatched. CDR3 length: 15 residues. Per germline, CDR1 SGDLS and CDR2 YYNGEE. Full variable domain (outside the CDR3, taken from reference TRBV9 and TRBJ1-1): DSGVTQTPKHLITATGQRVTLRCSPRSGDLSVYWYQQSLDQGLQFLIQYYNGEERAKGNILERFSAQQFPDLHSELNLSSLELGDSALYFCASSERQGPNTEAFFGQGTRLTVV.

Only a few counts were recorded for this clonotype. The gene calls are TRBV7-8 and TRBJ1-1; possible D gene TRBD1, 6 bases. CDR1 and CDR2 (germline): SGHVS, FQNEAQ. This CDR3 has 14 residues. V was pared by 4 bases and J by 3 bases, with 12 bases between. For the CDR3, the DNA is TGTGCCAGCAGCTCAACAGGGTTACACACTGAAGCTTTCTTT. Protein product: CASSSTGLHTEAFF.

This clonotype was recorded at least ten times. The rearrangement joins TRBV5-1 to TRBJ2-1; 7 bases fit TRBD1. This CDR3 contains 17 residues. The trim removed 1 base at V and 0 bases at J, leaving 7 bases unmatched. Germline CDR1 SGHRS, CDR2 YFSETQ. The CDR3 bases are TGCGCCAGCAGCTTGAAACAGGGGCAGAGCTCCTACAATGAGCAGTTCTTC. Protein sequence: CASSLKQGQSSYNEQFF.

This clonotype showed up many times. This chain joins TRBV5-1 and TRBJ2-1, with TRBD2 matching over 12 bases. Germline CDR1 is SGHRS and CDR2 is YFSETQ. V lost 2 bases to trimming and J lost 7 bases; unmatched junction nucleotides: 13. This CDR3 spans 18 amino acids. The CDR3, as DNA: TGCGCCAGCAGCTTCCTAGCGGGAGGGCCGGTTTGGGAGAATGAGCAGTTCTTC. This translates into CASSFLAGGPVWENEQFF.

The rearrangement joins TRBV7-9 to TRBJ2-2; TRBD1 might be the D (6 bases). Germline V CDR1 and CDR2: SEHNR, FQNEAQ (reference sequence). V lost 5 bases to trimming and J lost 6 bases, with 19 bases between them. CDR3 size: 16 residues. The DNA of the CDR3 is TGTGCCAGCAGCCTACGGACAGCCTTAGGGGCCGGGGAGCTGTTTTTT. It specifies CASSLRTALGAGELFF.

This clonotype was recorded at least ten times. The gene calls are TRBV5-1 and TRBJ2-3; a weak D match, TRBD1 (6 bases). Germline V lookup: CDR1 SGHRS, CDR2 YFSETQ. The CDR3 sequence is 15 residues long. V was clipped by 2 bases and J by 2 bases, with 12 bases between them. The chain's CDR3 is CASSFSRGNTDTQYF. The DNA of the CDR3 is TGCGCCAGCAGCTTCAGTAGGGGGAACACAGATACGCAGTATTTT.

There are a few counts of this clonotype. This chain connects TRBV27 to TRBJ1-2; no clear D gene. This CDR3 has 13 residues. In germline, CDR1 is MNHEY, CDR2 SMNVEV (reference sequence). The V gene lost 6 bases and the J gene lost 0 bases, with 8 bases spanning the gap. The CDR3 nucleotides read TGTGCCAGCAGACGGATGCCTAACTATGGCTACACCTTC. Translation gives CASRRMPNYGYTF.

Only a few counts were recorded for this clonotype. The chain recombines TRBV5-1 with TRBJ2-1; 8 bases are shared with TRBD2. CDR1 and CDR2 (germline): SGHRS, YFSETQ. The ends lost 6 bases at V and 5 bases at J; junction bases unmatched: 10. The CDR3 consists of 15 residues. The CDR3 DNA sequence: TGCGCCAGCATGTGGGGGATTAGCGGGAACAATGAGCAGTTCTTC. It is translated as CASMWGISGNNEQFF. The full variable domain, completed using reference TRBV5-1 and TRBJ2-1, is KAGVTQTPRYLIKTRGQQVTLSCSPISGHRSVSWYQQTPGQGLQFLFEYFSETQRNKGNFPGRFSGRQFSNSRSEMNVSTLELGDSALYLCASMWGISGNNEQFFGPGTRLTVL.

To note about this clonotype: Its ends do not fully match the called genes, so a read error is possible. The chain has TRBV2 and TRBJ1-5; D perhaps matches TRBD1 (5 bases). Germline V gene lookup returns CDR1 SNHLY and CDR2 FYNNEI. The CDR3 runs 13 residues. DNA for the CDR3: TGTGCCAGCCGGGACGGATACAATCAGCCCCTGCATTTT. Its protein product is CASRDGYNQPLHF.

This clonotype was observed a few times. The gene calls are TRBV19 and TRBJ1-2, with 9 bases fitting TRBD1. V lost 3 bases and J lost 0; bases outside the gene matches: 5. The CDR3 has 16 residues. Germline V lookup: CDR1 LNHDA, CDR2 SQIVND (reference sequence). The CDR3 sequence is CASSMGQGRSNYGYTF. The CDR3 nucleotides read TGTGCCAGTAGTATGGGACAGGGACGATCTAACTATGGCTACACCTTC. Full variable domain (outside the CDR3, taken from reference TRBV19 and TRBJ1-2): DGGITQSPKYLFRKEGQNVTLSCEQNLNHDAMYWYRQDPGQGLRLIYYSQIVNDFQKGDIAEGYSVSREKKESFPLTVTSAQKNPTAFYLCASSMGQGRSNYGYTFGSGTRLTVV.

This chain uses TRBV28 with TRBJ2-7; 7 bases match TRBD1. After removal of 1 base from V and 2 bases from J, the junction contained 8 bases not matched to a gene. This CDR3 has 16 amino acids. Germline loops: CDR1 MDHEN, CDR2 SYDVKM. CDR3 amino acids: CASSLSQGGETYEQYF. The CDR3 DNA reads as TGTGCCAGCAGTTTATCTCAAGGGGGCGAAACCTACGAGCAGTACTTC.

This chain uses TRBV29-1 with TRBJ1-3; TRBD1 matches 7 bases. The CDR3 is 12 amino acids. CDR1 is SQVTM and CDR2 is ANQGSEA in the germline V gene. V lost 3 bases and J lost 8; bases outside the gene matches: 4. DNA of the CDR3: TGCAGCGTTGACAGGGGGAGCGACACCATATATTTT. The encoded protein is CSVDRGSDTIYF.

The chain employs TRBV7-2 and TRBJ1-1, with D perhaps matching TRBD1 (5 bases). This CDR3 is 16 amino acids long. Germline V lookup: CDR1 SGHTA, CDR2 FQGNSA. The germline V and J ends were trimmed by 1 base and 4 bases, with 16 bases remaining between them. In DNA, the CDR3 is TGTGCCAGCAGCTTAGGGGGTCAGGGACGGGGCACTGAAGCTTTCTTT. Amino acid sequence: CASSLGGQGRGTEAFF.

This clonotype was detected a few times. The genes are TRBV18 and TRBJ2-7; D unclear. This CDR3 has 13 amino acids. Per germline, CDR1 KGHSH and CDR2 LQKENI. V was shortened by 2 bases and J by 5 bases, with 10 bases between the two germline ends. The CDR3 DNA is TGTGCCAGCTCACCAAGGTATAGTCACGAGCAGTACGTC. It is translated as CASSPRYSHEQYV.

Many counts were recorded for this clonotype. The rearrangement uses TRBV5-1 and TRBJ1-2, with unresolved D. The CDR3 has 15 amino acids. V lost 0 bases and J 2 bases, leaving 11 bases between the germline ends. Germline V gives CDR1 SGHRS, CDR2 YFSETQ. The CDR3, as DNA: TGCGCCAGCAGCTTGGCCCTTGGCAGAAACTATGGCTACACCTTC. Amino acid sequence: CASSLALGRNYGYTF.

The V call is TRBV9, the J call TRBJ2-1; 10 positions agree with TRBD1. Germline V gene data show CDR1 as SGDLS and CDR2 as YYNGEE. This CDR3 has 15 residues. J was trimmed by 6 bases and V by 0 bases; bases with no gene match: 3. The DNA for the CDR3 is TGTGCCAGCAGCGTAGGGGACAGGGGTCTCAATGAGCAGTTCTTC. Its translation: CASSVGDRGLNEQFF.